This T cell receptor beta chain came from a study of breast tumors, draining lymph nodes, adjacent tissues. Study-level points and caveats: Tumor TCR diversity was below lymph nodes but above nontumor tissue. Tumor T cell lymph node origin was a supported hypothesis, not proven. Findings are consistent with lymph node origin and intratumoral expansion of most tumor T cells. Luminal-like breast cancer showed significantly higher tumor–nontumor repertoire similarity than basal-like.

Points on this clonotype: The antigen remains undetermined.

Each CDR3 protein gets one entry after TCRdb re-called the multiplex PCR reads with MiXCR. Of tens of thousands of distinct CDR3 sequences detected, around three fifths appear once; the ten largest clones hold under 25%. The V end lost 5 bases, the J end lost 4 bases, and 7 bases lay between the germline ends. The CDR3 is 12 residues long. Germline CDR1 LNHDA, CDR2 SQIVND (reference sequence). The V call is TRBV19, the J call TRBJ2-3; D perhaps matches TRBD1 (5 bases). The specimen sequenced was tumor-adjacent breast tissue. The receptor was isolated from a female donor with breast cancer. Some clones in this sample may be carry-over from other donors' samples. This CDR3 reads CASSRRADTQYF. The CDR3 bases are TGTGCCAGTAGTCGCAGGGCAGATACGCAGTATTTT. The complete variable domain, with remaining parts taken from reference TRBV19 and TRBJ2-3, reads DGGITQSPKYLFRKEGQNVTLSCEQNLNHDAMYWYRQDPGQGLRLIYYSQIVNDFQKGDIAEGYSVSREKKESFPLTVTSAQKNPTAFYLCASSRRADTQYFGPGTRLTVL.